In this sample, the clone carrying this T cell receptor (beta chain) turned up once. It is likely a read error: a sequence one base away is far more abundant. The time point was: after trial treatment. Treatment reported: LDRT plus nivolumab, ipilimumab, low-dose cyclophosphamide and aspirin (RACIN trial). Donors received a regimen that comprised nivolumab, ipilimumab, aspirin, low-dose cyclophosphamide and low-dose radiotherapy. The sample belongs to a study of low-dose radiotherapy and immunotherapy resistance in tumors. As for the study in general: Participants were given intravenous cyclophosphamide 200 mg/m2 every two weeks, one day before radiation and immunotherapy. Patients took aspirin 300 mg by mouth once daily. This continued for four cycles, starting on cycle 1 day 1.

First-strand cDNA used TRAV- and TRBV-specific primers, covering alpha and beta chains. PCR amplification of the TCRs was performed with Phusion for approximately 20 PCR cycles, and it relied on a constant-region primer together with a V-primer adapter. TCRdb fed the reads into MiXCR, producing one record per CDR3 protein. This table has 35,000 to 50,000 distinct CDR3 sequences, roughly 20% appearing once. The CDR3 is made up of 14 amino acids. Trimming shortened V by 7 bases and J by 3 bases, and 14 bases separated the two germline ends. Germline values: CDR1 PRHDT, CDR2 FYEKMQ (reference sequence).

This sample comprised PBMCs, obtained after low-dose radiotherapy plus immunotherapy. This clonotype was sampled from a female donor with ovarian cancer. This chain connects TRBV13 to TRBJ2-3; D is possibly TRBD2 (6 bases). CDR3 nucleotide sequence: TGTGCCAGCAAGGACCCCGGGAGAACAGATACGCAGTATTTT. Translation gives CASKDPGRTDTQYF.